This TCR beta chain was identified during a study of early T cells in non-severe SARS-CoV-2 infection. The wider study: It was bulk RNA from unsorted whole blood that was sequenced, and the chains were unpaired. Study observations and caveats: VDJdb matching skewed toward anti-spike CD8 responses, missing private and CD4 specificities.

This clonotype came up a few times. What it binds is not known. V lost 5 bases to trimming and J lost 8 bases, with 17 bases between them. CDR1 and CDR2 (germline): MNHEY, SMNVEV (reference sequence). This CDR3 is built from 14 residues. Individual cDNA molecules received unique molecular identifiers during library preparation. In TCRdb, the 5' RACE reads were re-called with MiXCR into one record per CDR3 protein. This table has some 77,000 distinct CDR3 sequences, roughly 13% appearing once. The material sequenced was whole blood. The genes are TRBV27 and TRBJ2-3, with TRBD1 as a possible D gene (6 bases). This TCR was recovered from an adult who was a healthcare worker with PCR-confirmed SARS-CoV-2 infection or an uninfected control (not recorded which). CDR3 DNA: TGTGCCAGCAGTGGGCGTACTCTGGGGGCTACGCAGTATTTT. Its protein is CASSGRTLGATQYF.